These 14 T cell receptor beta chains were sequenced from one sample in a study of cytomegalovirus exposure and HLA in healthy donors. PCR was performed using 60 Vbeta and 13 Jbeta primers. The method was immunoSEQ multiplex PCR; TCRdb's version includes in-frame clones alone and lacks a portion of them. The data hold about 150,000 clones, with almost 80% observed a single time. The sequenced sample was PBMCs. The source of these receptors is a woman aged 40 to 50 in good health and CMV-seropositive.

The rearrangement uses TRBV19 and TRBJ2-3; maybe TRBD2 (6 bases). The germline CDR1 and CDR2 sequences are LNHDA and SQIVND (reference sequence). Trimming pared 4 bases from V and 4 bases from J, leaving 12 bases between. This CDR3 spans 14 amino acids. The CDR3 protein is CASSNLASPDTQYF. CDR3 in DNA: TGTGCCAGTAGTAACCTAGCGAGCCCAGATACGCAGTATTTT.

The V gene is TRBV11-2, the J gene TRBJ1-1; no firm D call. CDR1 and CDR2 (germline): SGHAT, FQNNGV. The V end was cut by 0 bases, the J end by 3 bases, with 8 bases between. The CDR3 is made up of 14 amino acids. The CDR3 loop is CASSLEAAYTEAFF. The CDR3, as DNA: TGTGCCAGCAGCTTAGAGGCGGCTTACACTGAAGCTTTCTTT. The entire variable domain, with the rest obtained from reference TRBV11-2 and TRBJ1-1, is as follows: EAGVAQSPRYKIIEKRQSVAFWCNPISGHATLYWYQQILGQGPKLLIQFQNNGVVDDSQLPKDRFSAERLKGVDSTLKIQPAKLEDSAVYLCASSLEAAYTEAFFGQGTRLTVV.

The rearrangement joins TRBV7-6 to TRBJ2-1; weak D call: TRBD1 (5 bases). CDR1 and CDR2 from the germline V gene are SGHVS and FNYEAQ. The V end was cut by 1 base, the J end by 4 bases, with 8 bases between. This CDR3 contains 14 residues. Here the CDR3 DNA reads TGTGCCAGCAGCTTAGTTGGGGCTTACAATGAGCAGTTCTTC. Amino acids: CASSLVGAYNEQFF.

This chain uses TRBV27 with TRBJ2-5; the match to TRBD1 covers 7 bases. Gene TRBJ2-7 matches the end of the DNA better, so the J call may be wrong. Germline V gene lookup returns CDR1 MNHEY and CDR2 SMNVEV (reference sequence). This CDR3 comprises 15 residues. The CDR3 here is CASSPRTGFSYEQYF. The CDR3 nucleotides are TGTGCCAGCAGTCCCCGGACAGGTTTCTCCTACGAGCAGTACTTC.

In this sample, this clone turned up a few times. V is TRBV6-1 and J is TRBJ1-1; D is unresolved. The CDR3 totals 12 residues. Trimming removed 6 bases from V and 5 bases from J, with 10 bases in between. Germline V gene sequence: CDR1 MNHNS, CDR2 SASEGT. CDR3 sequence reads: CASSGPGTEAFF. The CDR3 DNA follows: TGTGCCAGCAGCGGACCGGGGACTGAAGCTTTCTTT.

This chain connects TRBV4-1 to TRBJ2-3, with D possibly TRBD1 on 6 matching bases. The CDR3 length is 17 residues. Germline loops: CDR1 MGHRA, CDR2 YSYEKL. The ends were cut back, 1 base at V and 7 bases at J, with 21 bases in the middle. CDR3: CASSQGGGQLTRNTQYF. The CDR3, as DNA: TGCGCCAGCAGCCAAGGTGGGGGCCAACTCACAAGGAATACGCAGTATTTT.

The chain has TRBV7-7 and TRBJ1-5; D uncertain. V gave up 2 bases and J gave up 4 bases, with 18 bases separating them. This CDR3 is built from 17 residues. Looked up from germline, CDR1 is SSHAT and CDR2 is FNYEAQ (reference sequence). The CDR3 DNA reads as TGTGCCAGCAGCTTAAATAGTTGGCAGGATAAGAATCAGCCCCAGCATTTT. Its translation is CASSLNSWQDKNQPQHF. Full variable domain (outside the CDR3, taken from reference TRBV7-7 and TRBJ1-5): GAGVSQSPRYKVTKRGQDVTLRCDPISSHATLYWYQQALGQGPEFLTYFNYEAQPDKSGLPSDRFSAERPEGSISTLTIQRTEQRDSAMYRCASSLNSWQDKNQPQHFGDGTRLSIL.

V and J are TRBV9 and TRBJ1-3; 7 bases align to TRBD1. The V segment lost 4 bases and the J segment 2 bases; nucleotides outside the gene matches: 9. The V gene's germline CDR1 is SGDLS and CDR2 YYNGEE. There are 16 residues in the CDR3. The CDR3 here is CASSNRDRSPGNTIYF. The CDR3 DNA sequence: TGTGCCAGCAGCAACCGGGACAGATCACCTGGAAACACCATATATTTT.

This chain uses TRBV11-2 with TRBJ1-6; D remains ambiguous. The CDR3 sequence is 14 residues long. The V gene's germline CDR1 is SGHAT and CDR2 FQNNGV. The V and J ends lost 1 base and 6 bases respectively, with 7 bases between them. As DNA, the CDR3 is TGTGCCAGCAGCTTAGTCTCCAGTAATTCACCCCTCCACTTT. It specifies CASSLVSSNSPLHF. Drawing the rest from reference TRBV11-2 and TRBJ1-6, the complete variable domain is EAGVAQSPRYKIIEKRQSVAFWCNPISGHATLYWYQQILGQGPKLLIQFQNNGVVDDSQLPKDRFSAERLKGVDSTLKIQPAKLEDSAVYLCASSLVSSNSPLHFGNGTRLTVT.

This clone was recorded a few times. V is TRBV5-1 and J is TRBJ1-2, with a tentative D call TRBD1 (5 bases). Deletions cut 4 bases from V and 3 bases from J, with 10 bases between. The CDR3 sequence is 13 residues long. The V gene's germline CDR1 is SGHRS and CDR2 YFSETQ. The CDR3 spells CASSPQGDYGYTF. The CDR3 DNA is TGCGCCAGCAGCCCCCAGGGCGACTATGGCTACACCTTC.

The rearrangement links TRBV7-2 to TRBJ2-3; D not resolved. This CDR3 is built from 13 residues. The V end lost 5 bases, the J end lost 3 bases, and 9 bases lay between the germline ends. Per germline, CDR1 SGHTA and CDR2 FQGNSA. As DNA, the CDR3 is TGTGCCAGCAGCCGCGAAGTAACAGATACGCAGTATTTT. It codes for CASSREVTDTQYF.

This chain uses TRBV5-1 with TRBJ1-4; D might be TRBD1 (5 bases). Per germline, CDR1 SGHRS and CDR2 YFSETQ. V was shortened by 0 bases and J by 0 bases, with 6 bases between the two germline ends. The CDR3 runs 15 residues. The CDR3 bases are TGCGCCAGCAGCTTGGGGACACCAACTAATGAAAAACTGTTTTTT. Translated: CASSLGTPTNEKLFF. The whole variable domain, filled in from reference TRBV5-1 and TRBJ1-4, reads KAGVTQTPRYLIKTRGQQVTLSCSPISGHRSVSWYQQTPGQGLQFLFEYFSETQRNKGNFPGRFSGRQFSNSRSEMNVSTLELGDSALYLCASSLGTPTNEKLFFGSGTQLSVL.

The chain carries TRBV28 and TRBJ1-1; D unresolved. The V gene's germline CDR1 is MDHEN and CDR2 SYDVKM. V lost 5 bases, J lost 7 bases, and 14 bases lay in between. This CDR3 is 13 amino acids long. The chain's CDR3 is CASSLPPYYEAFF. In nucleotides, the CDR3 is TGTGCCAGCAGTCTACCCCCTTATTATGAAGCTTTCTTT.

The gene calls are TRBV27 and TRBJ1-4; D gene unclear. The CDR3 runs 13 residues. Germline CDR1 and CDR2: MNHEY and SMNVEV (reference sequence). V was shortened by 3 bases and J by 8 bases, with 10 bases between the two germline ends. The CDR3 reads CASSFGGVEKLFF. The CDR3 DNA is TGTGCCAGCAGTTTCGGTGGTGTGGAAAAACTGTTTTTT.